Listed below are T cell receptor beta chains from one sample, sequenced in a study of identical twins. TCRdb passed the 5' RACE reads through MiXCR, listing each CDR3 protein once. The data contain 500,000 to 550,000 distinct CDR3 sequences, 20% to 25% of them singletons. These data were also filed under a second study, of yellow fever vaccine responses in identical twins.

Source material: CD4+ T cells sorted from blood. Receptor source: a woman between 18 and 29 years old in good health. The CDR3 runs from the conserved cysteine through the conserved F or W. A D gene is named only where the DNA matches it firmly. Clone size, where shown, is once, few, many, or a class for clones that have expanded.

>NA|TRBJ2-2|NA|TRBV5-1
TGCGCCAGCAGCTCCGACCCGGGGGCAAACACCGGGGTGCTGTTTTTT
CASSSDPGANTGVLFF
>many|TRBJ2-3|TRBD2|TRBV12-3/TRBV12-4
TGTGCCAGCAGTAGCGGGACTAGCTTCACAGATACGCAGTATTTT
CASSSGTSFTDTQYF
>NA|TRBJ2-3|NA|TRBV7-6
TGTGCCAGCAGCAACCTGGGGCGGACAGATACGCAGTATTTT
CASSNLGRTDTQYF
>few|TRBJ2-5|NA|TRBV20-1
TGCAGTGCCCAGGACACCCAAGAGACCCAGTACTTC
CSAQDTQETQYF
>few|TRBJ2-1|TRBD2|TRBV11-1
TGTGCCAGCAGCTCGAGGCCAGCGGGGGCTCCCCAAATCTACAATGAGCAGTTCTTC
CASSSRPAGAPQIYNEQFF
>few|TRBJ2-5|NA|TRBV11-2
TGTGCCAGCAGCACCACTTGGATATCGGAGACCCAGTACTTC
CASSTTWISETQYF
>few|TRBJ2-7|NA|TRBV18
TGTGCCAGCTCACCCCGAACCGACGAGCAGTACTTC
CASSPRTDEQYF
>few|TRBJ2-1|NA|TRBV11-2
TGTGCCAGCAGCCCCCTACCTACGATACAGGCCCACAATGAGCAGTTCTTC
CASSPLPTIQAHNEQFF
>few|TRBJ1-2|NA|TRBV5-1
TGCGCCAGCAGCACCGCGGAGGGGTGGGGCTACACCTTC
CASSTAEGWGYTF
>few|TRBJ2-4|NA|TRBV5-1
TGCGCCAGCAGCTTGGAGGGAGTCAGGGGTACCAAAAACATTCAGTACTTC
CASSLEGVRGTKNIQYF
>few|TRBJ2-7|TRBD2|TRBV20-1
TGCAGTGCGCAGCCCCGACTAGCGGGAAGGTACGAGCAGTACTTC
CSAQPRLAGRYEQYF
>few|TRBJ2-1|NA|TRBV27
TGTGCCAGCAGTTTCTCATTCCGCCCCAGCGGCTCCTACAATGAGCAGTTCTTC
CASSFSFRPSGSYNEQFF
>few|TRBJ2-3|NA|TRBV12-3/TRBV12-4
TGTGCCAGCAGTTCGGTCATAGTAGATACGCAGTATTTT
CASSSVIVDTQYF
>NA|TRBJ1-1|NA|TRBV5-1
TGCGCCAGCAGCGGGATGGGGGACCGAGGCACTGAAGCTTTCTTT
CASSGMGDRGTEAFF
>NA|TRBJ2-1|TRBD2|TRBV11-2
TGTGCCAGCAGGGTGGGACTAGCGGGGGAGTACTACAATGAGCAGTTCTTC
CASRVGLAGEYYNEQFF
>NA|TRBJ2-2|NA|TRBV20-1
TGCAGTGCTCCGCGGGCGGGGGCGGAGACCGGGGAGCTGTTTTTT
CSAPRAGAETGELFF
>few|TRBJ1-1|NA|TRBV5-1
TGCGCCAGCAGCAGGGACACCCCTGAAGCTTTCTTT
CASSRDTPEAFF
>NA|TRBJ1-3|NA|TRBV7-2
TGTGCCAGCAGCTCCACATCCACCATATATTTT
CASSSTSTIYF
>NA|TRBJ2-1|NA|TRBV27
TGTGCCAGCAGTTTAACTGGCAGCTCTAAATGGCAGTTCTTC
CASSLTGSSKWQFF
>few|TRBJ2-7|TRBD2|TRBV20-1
TGCAGTGCTAGCCTGGGACTAGCAGACGAGCAGTACTTC
CSASLGLADEQYF
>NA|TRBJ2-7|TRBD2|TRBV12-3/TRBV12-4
TGTGCCAGCAGTTCCGAGACGACTAGCGGTTCCTACGAGCAGTACTTC
CASSSETTSGSYEQYF
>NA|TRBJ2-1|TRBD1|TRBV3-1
TGTGCCAGCAGCCAACGTTTCGGGACAGATTACAATGAGCAGTTCTTC
CASSQRFGTDYNEQFF
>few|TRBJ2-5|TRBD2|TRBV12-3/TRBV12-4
TGTGCCAGCAGTTCTGCCGTCTCGCGGGAGGGGGAGACCCAGTACTTC
CASSSAVSREGETQYF
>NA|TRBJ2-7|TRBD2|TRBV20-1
TGCAGTGCGACGGGACTAGCGGGAGGAAGCTACGAGCAGTACTTC
CSATGLAGGSYEQYF
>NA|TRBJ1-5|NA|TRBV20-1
TGCAGTGCTAGGGTTGGGGGTTTTAGCAATCAGCCCCAGCATTTT
CSARVGGFSNQPQHF
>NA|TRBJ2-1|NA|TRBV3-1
TGTGCCAGCAGCCAAGAGGGGGCGGGGTACAATGAGCAGTTCTTC
CASSQEGAGYNEQFF
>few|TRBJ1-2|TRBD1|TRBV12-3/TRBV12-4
TGTGCCAGCAGTACCAAATTGACAGGGGACTATGGCTACACCTTC
CASSTKLTGDYGYTF
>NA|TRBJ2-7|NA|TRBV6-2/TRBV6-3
TGTGCCAGCAGTTACCACGGAACCTACGAGCAGTACTTC
CASSYHGTYEQYF
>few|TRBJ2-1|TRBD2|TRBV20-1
TGCAGTGCTACTAGCGGGAGTGCCTACAATGAGCAGTTCTTC
CSATSGSAYNEQFF
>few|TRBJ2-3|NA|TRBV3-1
TGTGCCAGCAGCCAAGAATTTGTCCAGTATTTT
CASSQEFVQYF
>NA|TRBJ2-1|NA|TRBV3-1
TGTGCCAGCAGCCCCTCTGACGGGGGGCCTGAGCAGTTCTTC
CASSPSDGGPEQFF
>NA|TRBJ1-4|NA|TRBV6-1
TGTGCCAGCATGGATCGGCTCATCGGGGAAAAACTGTTTTTT
CASMDRLIGEKLFF
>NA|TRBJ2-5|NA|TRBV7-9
TGTGCCAGCAGCTTACTGGAGGGGGCAGGGGAGACCCAGTACTTC
CASSLLEGAGETQYF
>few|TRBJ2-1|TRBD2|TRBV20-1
TGCAGTGCCGACGGACTAGCTCCCTACAATGAGCAGTTCTTC
CSADGLAPYNEQFF
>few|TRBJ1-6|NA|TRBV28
TGTGCCAGCAGTTTAGGGGACCGTGCGGCACCCCTCCACTTT
CASSLGDRAAPLHF
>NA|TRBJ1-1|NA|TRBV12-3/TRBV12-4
TGTGCCAGCAGTTTAAAGGGGTGGAACACTGAAGCTTTCTTT
CASSLKGWNTEAFF
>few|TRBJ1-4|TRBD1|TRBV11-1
TGTGCCAGCAGATCCTCCCCACAGGGGCCCGCAACTAATGAAAAACTGTTTTTT
CASRSSPQGPATNEKLFF
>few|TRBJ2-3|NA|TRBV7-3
TGTGCCAGCAGCCCAGCGACCCACACAGATACGCAGTATTTT
CASSPATHTDTQYF
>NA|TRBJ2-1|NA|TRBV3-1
TGTGCCAGCAGCCACGGCCACTCCTACAATGAGCAGTTCTTC
CASSHGHSYNEQFF
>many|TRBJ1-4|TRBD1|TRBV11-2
TGTGCCAGCAGTTCTGGGACAGCAACTAATGAAAAACTGTTTTTT
CASSSGTATNEKLFF
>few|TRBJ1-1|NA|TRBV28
TGTGCCAGCCCTAAGGGTCTGGGGGGCATGAACACTGAAGCTTTCTTT
CASPKGLGGMNTEAFF
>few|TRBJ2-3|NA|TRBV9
TGTGCCAGCAGCGCCACAGGGAGAAACACAGATACGCAGTATTTT
CASSATGRNTDTQYF
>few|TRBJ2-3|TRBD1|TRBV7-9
TGTGCCAGCAGCTTACTGACAGGGTCAGATACGCAGTATTTT
CASSLLTGSDTQYF
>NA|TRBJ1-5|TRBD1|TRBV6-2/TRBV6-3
TGTGCCAGCAGTTACTTAGAAGGGACAGGGGGCGATCAGCCCCAGCATTTT
CASSYLEGTGGDQPQHF
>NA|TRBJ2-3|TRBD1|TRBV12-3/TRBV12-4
TGTGCCAGCAGGTCCACAGGGGCCGATACGCAGTATTTT
CASRSTGADTQYF
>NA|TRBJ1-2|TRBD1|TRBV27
TGTGCCAGCAGTTCCCGACAGGGGGCCCCTCAGGGGGATCCTGGCTACACCTTC
CASSSRQGAPQGDPGYTF
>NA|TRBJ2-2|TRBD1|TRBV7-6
TGTGCCAGCAGCTTAATTGGACAGGGTTACACCGGGGAGCTGTTTTTT
CASSLIGQGYTGELFF